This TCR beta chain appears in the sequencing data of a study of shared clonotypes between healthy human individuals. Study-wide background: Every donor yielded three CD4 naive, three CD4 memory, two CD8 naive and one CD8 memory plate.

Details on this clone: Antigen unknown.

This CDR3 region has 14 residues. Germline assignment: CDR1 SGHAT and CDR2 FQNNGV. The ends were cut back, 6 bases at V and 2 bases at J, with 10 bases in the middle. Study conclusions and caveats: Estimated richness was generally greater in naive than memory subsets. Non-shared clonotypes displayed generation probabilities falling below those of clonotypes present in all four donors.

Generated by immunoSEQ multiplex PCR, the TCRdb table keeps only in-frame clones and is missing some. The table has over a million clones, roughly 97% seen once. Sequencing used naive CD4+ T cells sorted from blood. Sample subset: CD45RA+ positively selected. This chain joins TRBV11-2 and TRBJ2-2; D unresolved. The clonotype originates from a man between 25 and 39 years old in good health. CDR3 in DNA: TGTGCCAGCAGTTTGCAAATTAACACCGGGGAGCTGTTTTTT. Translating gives CASSLQINTGELFF.